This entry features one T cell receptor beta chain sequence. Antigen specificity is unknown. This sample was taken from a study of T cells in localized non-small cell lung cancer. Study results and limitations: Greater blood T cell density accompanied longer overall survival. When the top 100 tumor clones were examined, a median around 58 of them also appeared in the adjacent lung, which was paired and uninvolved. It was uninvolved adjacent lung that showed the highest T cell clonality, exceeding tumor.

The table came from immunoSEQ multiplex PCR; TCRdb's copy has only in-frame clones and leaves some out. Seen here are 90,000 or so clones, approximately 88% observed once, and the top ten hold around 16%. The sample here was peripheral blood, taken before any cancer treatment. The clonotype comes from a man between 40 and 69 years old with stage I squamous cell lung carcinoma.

The CDR3 nucleotides read TGTGCCAGCAGCTTGCTGGACAGGGGGTCTCAGCCCCAGCATTTT. Translation gives CASSLLDRGSQPQHF. The gene calls are TRBV5-6 and TRBJ1-5; 10 positions match TRBD1. The CDR3 has 15 amino acids. Trimming removed 1 base from V and 6 bases from J; junction bases left unmatched: 4. Germline V gene sequence: CDR1 SGHDT, CDR2 YYEEEE.